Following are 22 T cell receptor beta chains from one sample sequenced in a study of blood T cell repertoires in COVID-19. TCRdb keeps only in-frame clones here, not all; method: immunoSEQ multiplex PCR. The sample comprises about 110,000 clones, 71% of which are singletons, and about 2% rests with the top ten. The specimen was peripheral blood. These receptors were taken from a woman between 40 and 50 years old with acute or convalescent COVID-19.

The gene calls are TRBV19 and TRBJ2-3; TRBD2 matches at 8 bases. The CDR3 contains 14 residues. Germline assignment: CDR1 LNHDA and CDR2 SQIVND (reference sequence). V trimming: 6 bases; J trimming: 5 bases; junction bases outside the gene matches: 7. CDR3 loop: CASRKTGLVDTQYF. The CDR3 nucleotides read TGTGCCAGTAGGAAGACGGGACTAGTAGATACGCAGTATTTT.

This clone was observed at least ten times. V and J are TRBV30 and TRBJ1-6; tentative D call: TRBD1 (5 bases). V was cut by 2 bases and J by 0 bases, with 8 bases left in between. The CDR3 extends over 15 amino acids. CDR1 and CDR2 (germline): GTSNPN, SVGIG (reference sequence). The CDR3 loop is CAWSQGGSYNSPLHF. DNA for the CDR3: TGTGCCTGGAGTCAGGGTGGCTCCTATAATTCACCCCTCCACTTT.

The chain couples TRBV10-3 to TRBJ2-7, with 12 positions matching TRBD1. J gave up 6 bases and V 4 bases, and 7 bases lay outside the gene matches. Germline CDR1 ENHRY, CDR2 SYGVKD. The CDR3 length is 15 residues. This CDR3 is CAISATGTGGSEQYF. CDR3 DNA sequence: TGTGCCATCAGTGCAACCGGGACAGGGGGCTCCGAGCAGTACTTC.

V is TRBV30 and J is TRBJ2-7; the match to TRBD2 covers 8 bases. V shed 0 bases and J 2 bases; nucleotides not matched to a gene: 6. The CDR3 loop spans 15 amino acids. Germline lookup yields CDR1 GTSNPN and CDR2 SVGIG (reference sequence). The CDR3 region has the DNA TGTGCCTGGAGTGTACTCAGCGGGGGTCCCTACGAGCAGTACTTC. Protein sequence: CAWSVLSGGPYEQYF.

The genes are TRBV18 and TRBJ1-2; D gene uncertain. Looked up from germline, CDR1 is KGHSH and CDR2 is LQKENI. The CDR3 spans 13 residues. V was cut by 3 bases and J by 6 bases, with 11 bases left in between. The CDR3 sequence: CASSPDEGDGYTF. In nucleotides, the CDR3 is TGTGCCAGCTCACCGGATGAGGGAGATGGCTACACCTTC.

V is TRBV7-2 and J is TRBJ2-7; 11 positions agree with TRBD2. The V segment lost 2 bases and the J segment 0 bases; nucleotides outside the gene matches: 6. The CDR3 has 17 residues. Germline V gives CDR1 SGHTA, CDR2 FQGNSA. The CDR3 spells CASSLQGSGGASYEQYF. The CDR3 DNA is TGTGCCAGCAGCTTACAGGGTAGCGGGGGGGCCTCCTACGAGCAGTACTTC.

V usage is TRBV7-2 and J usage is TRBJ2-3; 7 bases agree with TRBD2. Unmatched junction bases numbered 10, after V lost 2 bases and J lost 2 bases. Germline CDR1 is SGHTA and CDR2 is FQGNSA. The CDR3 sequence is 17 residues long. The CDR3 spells CASSLRRAGFTTDTQYF. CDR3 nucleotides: TGTGCCAGCAGCTTAAGGCGAGCGGGGTTCACCACAGATACGCAGTATTTT.

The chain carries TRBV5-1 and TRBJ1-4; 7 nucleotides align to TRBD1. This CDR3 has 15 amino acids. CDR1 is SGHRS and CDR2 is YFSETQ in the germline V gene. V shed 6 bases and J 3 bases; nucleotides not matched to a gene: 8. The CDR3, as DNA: TGCGCCAGCAACGGTGAGGGGGCGGCTAATGAAAAACTGTTTTTT. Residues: CASNGEGAANEKLFF.

The CDR3 spells CASSLDRNQPQHF. In DNA, the CDR3 is TGTGCCAGCAGCCTTGACAGGAATCAGCCCCAGCATTTT. The V and J genes are TRBV28 and TRBJ1-5; D might be TRBD1 (6 bases). Germline V gives CDR1 MDHEN, CDR2 SYDVKM. The CDR3 totals 13 residues. The V end lost 6 bases, the J end lost 4 bases, and 10 bases lay between the germline ends.

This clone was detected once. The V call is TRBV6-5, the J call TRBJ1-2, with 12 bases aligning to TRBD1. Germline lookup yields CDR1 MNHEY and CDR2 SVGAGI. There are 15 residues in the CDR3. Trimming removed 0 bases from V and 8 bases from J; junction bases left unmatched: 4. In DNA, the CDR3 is TGTGCCAGCAGTTACTCGGGACAGGGGGCAGAGGGCTACACCTTC. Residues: CASSYSGQGAEGYTF.

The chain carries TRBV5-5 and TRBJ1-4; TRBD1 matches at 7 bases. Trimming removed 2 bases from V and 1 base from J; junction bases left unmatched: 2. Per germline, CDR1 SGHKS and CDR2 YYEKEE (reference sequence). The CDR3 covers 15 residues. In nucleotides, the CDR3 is TGTGCCAGCAGCTTAAACAGGGGAACTAATGAAAAACTGTTTTTT. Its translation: CASSLNRGTNEKLFF.

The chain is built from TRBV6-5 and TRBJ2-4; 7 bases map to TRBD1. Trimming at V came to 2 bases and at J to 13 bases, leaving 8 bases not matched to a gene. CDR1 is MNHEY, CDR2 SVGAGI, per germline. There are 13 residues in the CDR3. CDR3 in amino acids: CASSYPGTAVQYF. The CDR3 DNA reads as TGTGCCAGCAGTTACCCCGGGACAGCTGTGCAGTACTTC.

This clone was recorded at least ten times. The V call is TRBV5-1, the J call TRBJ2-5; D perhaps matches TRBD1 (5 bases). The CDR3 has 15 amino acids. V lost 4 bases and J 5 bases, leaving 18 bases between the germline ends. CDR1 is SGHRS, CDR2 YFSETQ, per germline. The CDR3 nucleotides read TGCGCCAGCAGCCCGTCAGGGATTGGTGGGGAGACCCAGTACTTC. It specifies CASSPSGIGGETQYF.

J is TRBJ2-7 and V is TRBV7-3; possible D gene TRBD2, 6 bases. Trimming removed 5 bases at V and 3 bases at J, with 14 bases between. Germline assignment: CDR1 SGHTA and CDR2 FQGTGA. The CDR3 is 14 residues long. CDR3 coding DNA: TGTGCCAGCAGCCTGGAGGGTGGGGGCTACGAGCAGTACTTC. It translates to CASSLEGGGYEQYF.

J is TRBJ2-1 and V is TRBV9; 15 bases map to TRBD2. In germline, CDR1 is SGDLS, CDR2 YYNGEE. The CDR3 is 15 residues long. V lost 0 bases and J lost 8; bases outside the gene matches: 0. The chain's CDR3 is CASSVGTSGGDEQFF. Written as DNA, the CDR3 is TGTGCCAGCAGCGTAGGGACTAGCGGGGGGGATGAGCAGTTCTTC.

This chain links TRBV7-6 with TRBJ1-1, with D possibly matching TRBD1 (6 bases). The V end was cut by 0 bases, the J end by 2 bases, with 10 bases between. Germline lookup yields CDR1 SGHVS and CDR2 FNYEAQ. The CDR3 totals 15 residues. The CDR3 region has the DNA TGTGCCAGCAGCTTAGCCCAGGGGCTCAACACTGAAGCTTTCTTT. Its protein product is CASSLAQGLNTEAFF. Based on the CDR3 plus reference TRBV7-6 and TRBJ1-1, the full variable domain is GAGVSQSPRYKVTKRGQDVALRCDPISGHVSLYWYRQALGQGPEFLTYFNYEAQQDKSGLPNDRFSAERPEGSISTLTIQRTEQRDSAMYRCASSLAQGLNTEAFFGQGTRLTVV.

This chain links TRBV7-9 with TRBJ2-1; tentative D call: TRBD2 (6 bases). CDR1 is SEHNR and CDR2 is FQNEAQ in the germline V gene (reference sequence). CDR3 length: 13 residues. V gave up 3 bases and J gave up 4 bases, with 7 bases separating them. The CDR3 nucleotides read TGTGCCAGCAGCTTTGGGACTTACAATGAGCAGTTCTTC. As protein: CASSFGTYNEQFF.

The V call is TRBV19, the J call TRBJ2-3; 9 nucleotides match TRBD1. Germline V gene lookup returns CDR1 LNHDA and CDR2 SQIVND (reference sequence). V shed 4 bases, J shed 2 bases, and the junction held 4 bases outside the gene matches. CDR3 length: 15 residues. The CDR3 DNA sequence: TGTGCCAGTAGTACGGGACAGGGACCCACAGATACGCAGTATTTT. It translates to CASSTGQGPTDTQYF.

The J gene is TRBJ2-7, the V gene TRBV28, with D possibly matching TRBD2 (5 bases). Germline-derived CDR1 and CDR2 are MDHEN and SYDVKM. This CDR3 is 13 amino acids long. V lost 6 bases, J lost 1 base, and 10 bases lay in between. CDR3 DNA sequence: TGTGCCAGCAGCCTCGGGGTATCCTACGAGCAGTACTTC. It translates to CASSLGVSYEQYF.

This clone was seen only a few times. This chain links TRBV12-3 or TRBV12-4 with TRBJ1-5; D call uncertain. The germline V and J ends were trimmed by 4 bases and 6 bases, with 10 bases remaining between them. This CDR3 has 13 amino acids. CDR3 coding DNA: TGTGCCAGCAGTTCCCCAGGCGTTCAGCCCCAGCATTTT. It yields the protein CASSSPGVQPQHF.

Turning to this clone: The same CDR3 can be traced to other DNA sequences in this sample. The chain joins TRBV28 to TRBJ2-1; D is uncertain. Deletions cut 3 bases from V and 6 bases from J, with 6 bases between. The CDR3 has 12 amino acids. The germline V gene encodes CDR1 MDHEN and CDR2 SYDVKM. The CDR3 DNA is TGTGCCAGCAGTTTCCGAGGCAATGAGCAGTTCTTC. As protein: CASSFRGNEQFF. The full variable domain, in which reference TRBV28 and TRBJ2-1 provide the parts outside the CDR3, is DVKVTQSSRYLVKRTGEKVFLECVQDMDHENMFWYRQDPGLGLRLIYFSYDVKMKEKGDIPEGYSVSREKKERFSLILESASTNQTSMYLCASSFRGNEQFFGPGTRLTVL.

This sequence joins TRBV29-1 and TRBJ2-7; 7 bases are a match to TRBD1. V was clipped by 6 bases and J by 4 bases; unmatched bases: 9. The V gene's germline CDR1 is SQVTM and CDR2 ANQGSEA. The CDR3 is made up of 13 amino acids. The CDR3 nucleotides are TGCAGCGTCGTTAGGGACAGTACTTACGAGCAGTACTTC. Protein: CSVVRDSTYEQYF.